This T cell receptor (beta chain) was sequenced for a study of cytomegalovirus exposure and HLA in healthy donors. The study's findings and limits: Through in vitro validation, a few CMV-associated chains were shown to be specific for CMV antigens. Listed as cytomegalovirus-associated were more than 150 TCR beta chains.

Repertoires were generated with immunoSEQ multiplex PCR, while TCRdb's copy carries only in-frame clones and drops some. Found here are roughly 300,000 clones, roughly 87% of them singletons; the top ten hold roughly 1.2%. Separate from the roughly 720-subject first cohort, the approximately 120-subject validation cohort was the one that the donors belonged to. Germline V gives CDR1 SGHTA, CDR2 FQGNSA. This CDR3 contains 17 residues. The ends were cut back, 5 bases at V and 3 bases at J, with 20 bases in the middle. A remark on this clone: What it binds is unknown.

This sequence joins TRBV7-2 and TRBJ2-1; D not resolved. The TCR sequence derives from a woman aged 25 to 39 in good health and CMV-seropositive. Sequenced material: PBMCs. The CDR3 DNA is TGTGCCAGCAGCGATCCTATCGCGGTCGGTTTCTACAATGAGCAGTTCTTC. Amino acid sequence: CASSDPIAVGFYNEQFF.